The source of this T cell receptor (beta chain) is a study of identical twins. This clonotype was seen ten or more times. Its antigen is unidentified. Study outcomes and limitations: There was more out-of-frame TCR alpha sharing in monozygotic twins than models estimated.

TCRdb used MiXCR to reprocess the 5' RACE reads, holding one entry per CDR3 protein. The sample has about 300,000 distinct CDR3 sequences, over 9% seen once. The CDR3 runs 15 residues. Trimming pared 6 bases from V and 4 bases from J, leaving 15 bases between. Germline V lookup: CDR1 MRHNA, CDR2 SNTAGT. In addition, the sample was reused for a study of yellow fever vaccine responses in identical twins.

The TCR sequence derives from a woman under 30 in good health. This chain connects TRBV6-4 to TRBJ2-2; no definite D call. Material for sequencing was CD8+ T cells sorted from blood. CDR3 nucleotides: TGTGCCAGCAGCCCATCGGAGCAGTTCACCGGGGAGCTGTTTTTT. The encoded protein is CASSPSEQFTGELFF.